Sequencing of this TCR beta chain was carried out in a study of T cell repertoires in cytomegalovirus infection (dated by TCRdb to the late 2010s). Regarding the study in general: The peptide stimulations were aimed at well-studied HLA-B-restricted epitopes as well as recently identified HLA-C-restricted CMV epitopes, whose presentation resists viral immunomodulation. Donor HLA type was relevant to the analysis, as public TCR beta signatures indicated carriage of CMV infection together with the matching HLA type. Results the study describes overall, beyond this receptor: The ex vivo response was dominated by HLA-C-restricted CMV-specific TCR beta clonotypes, and the single most frequent clonotype in two of eight donors was supplied by these HLA-C-restricted clonotypes. Cumulative frequency of public TCR beta family members discriminated carriers of CMV infection plus the relevant HLA type in this cohort and an independent approximately 400-donor cohort.

As for this clonotype: What antigen it recognizes has not been identified. Base qualities are not provided; no much larger clone lies one nucleotide away.

The treatment or condition label of this sample denotes: in vitro stimulation with specific CMV peptide epitopes to enrich CMV-specific T cells. TCRdb shows the sequencer as Illumina HiSeq 1500. The public reads were reanalyzed by TCRdb: fastp trimming at Q25, MiXCR alignment, in-frame beta chains only. Every distinct CDR3 protein forms one entry, paired with its most common genes and DNA. For this sample the table gives about 110,000 distinct CDR3 sequences, of which 42% were detected only once. Together, the top ten hold roughly 70% of the sample. The CDR3 holds 18 amino acids from the cysteine to the phenylalanine. Only CDR3 DNA remains: 54 bases, in frame from the first base. From V the trimming removes 0 bases and from J it removes 2 bases, while the gene matches leave 10 bases of the junction unaccounted for. As encoded in the germline V gene, CDR1 is SGHVS while CDR2 is FNYEAQ.

The source material was CD8+ T cells from cultured PBMCs, sampled from culture after CMV antigen stimulation. This sequence uses TRBV7-6 and TRBJ2-7; TRBD2 matches 10 bases in the middle. This receptor was identified in a human donor in good health (CMV status not recorded). Some clones in this sample may be carry-over from other donors' samples. The DNA sequence is as follows: TGTGCCAGCAGCTTAGCCCACGGGGTACTAGCGGGACCCTACGAGCAGTACTTC. Its product reads: CASSLAHGVLAGPYEQYF. Outside the CDR3, residues come from the reference TRBV7-6 and TRBJ2-7 proteins, so the full variable domain is: GAGVSQSPRYKVTKRGQDVALRCDPISGHVSLYWYRQALGQGPEFLTYFNYEAQQDKSGLPNDRFSAERPEGSISTLTIQRTEQRDSAMYRCASSLAHGVLAGPYEQYFGPGTRLTVT.